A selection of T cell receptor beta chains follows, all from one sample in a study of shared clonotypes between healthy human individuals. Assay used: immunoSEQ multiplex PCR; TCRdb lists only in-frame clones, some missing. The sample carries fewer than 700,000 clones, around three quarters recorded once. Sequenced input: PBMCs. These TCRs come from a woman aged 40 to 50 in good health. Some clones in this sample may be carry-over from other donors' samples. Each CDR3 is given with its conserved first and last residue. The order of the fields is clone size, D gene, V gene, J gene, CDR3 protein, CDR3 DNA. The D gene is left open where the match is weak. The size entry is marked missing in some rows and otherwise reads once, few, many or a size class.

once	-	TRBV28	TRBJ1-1	CASSPQGISTEAFF	TGTGCCAGCAGTCCCCAGGGGATTAGCACTGAAGCTTTCTTT
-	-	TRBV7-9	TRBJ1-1	CASSVAGNTEAFF	TGTGCCAGCAGTGTAGCGGGGAACACTGAAGCTTTCTTT
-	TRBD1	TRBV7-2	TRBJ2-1	CASSLVPDRRVF	TGTGCCAGCAGCTTAGTACCGGACAGGAGAGTCTTC
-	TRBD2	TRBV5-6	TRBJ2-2	CASSLGTSGSWTGELFF	TGTGCCAGCAGCCTTGGGACTAGCGGGAGTTGGACCGGGGAGCTGTTTTTT
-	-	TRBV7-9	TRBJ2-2	CASSREYTGELFF	TGTGCCAGCAGCAGGGAGTACACCGGGGAGCTGTTTTTT
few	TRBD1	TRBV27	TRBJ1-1	CASSLNRGRSPGTEAFF	TGTGCCAGCAGTTTAAACAGGGGGCGATCCCCGGGCACTGAAGCTTTCTTT
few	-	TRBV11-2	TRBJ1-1	CASSLVSGLFF	TGTGCCAGCAGCTTAGTGAGCGGTCTCTTTTTC
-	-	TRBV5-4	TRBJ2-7	CASSPGRGSAYEQYF	TGTGCCAGCAGCCCGGGGCGGGGATCCGCCTACGAGCAGTACTTC
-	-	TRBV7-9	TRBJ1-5	CASSLDGVQPQHF	TGTGCCAGCAGCTTAGATGGTGTGCAGCCCCAGCATTTT
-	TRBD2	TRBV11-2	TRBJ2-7	CASSFGGGYLPYEQYF	TGTGCCAGCAGCTTTGGGGGAGGGTACCTTCCCTACGAGCAGTACTTC
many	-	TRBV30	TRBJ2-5	CAWREPRKGGRSAETQYF	TGTGCCTGGAGGGAACCCAGGAAGGGAGGCCGTAGCGCAGAGACCCAGTACTTC
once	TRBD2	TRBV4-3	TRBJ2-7	CASSQDSGRASYEQYF	TGCGCCAGCAGCCAAGATAGCGGGAGGGCCTCCTACGAGCAGTACTTC
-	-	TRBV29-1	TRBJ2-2	CSVEATEGGELFF	TGCAGCGTTGAAGCCACGGAGGGAGGGGAGCTGTTTTTT
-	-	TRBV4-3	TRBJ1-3	CASSQDLPGSGNTIYF	TGCGCCAGCAGCCAAGATCTGCCGGGCTCTGGAAACACCATATATTTT
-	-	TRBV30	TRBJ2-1	CAWSGDGSYNEQFF	TGTGCCTGGAGTGGAGACGGATCCTACAATGAGCAGTTCTTC
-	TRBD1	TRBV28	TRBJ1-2	CATGTGVWYGYTF	TGTGCCACCGGGACAGGGGTTTGGTATGGCTACACCTTC
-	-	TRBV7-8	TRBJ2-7	CASSFLRYSPCEQYF	TGTGCCAGCAGTTTCCTCCGCTACTCACCCTGCGAGCAGTATTTC
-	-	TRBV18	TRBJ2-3	CASSPQRTPSSTDTQYF	TGTGCCAGCTCGCCACAGAGGACTCCTTCTAGCACAGATACGCAGTATTTT
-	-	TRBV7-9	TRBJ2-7	CASSSTNSRDPYEQYF	TGTGCCAGCAGCTCAACTAACAGCAGGGATCCCTACGAGCAGTACTTC
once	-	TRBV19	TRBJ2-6	CASSKSYGANVLTF	TGTGCCAGTAGTAAAAGTTATGGGGCCAACGTCCTGACTTTC
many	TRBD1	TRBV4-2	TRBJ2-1	CASSQEFSGQGGNEQFF	TGTGCCAGCAGCCAAGAGTTTTCGGGACAGGGGGGCAATGAGCAGTTCTTC
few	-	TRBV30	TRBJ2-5	CAWSPRGQETQYF	TGTGCCTGGTCCCCCCGGGGTCAAGAGACCCAGTACTTC
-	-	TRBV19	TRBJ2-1	CASLRGGTGSYNEQFF	TGTGCCAGTCTTCGAGGAGGGACGGGGTCCTACAATGAGCAGTTCTTC
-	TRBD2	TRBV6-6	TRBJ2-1	CASSSLGLAGVNEQFF	TGTGCCAGCAGTTCTCTTGGGCTAGCGGGAGTCAATGAGCAGTTCTTC
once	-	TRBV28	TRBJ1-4	CASNSLGGRGPGEKLFF	TGTGCCAGCAACAGCTTGGGCGGACGGGGGCCGGGTGAAAAACTGTTTTTT
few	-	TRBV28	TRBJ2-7	CASSLRGEAYEQYF	TGTGCCAGCAGTTTAAGGGGGGAGGCATACGAGCAGTACTTC
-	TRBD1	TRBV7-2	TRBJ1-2	CASSSTTGAVGYTF	TGTGCCAGCAGCTCGACGACAGGGGCCGTAGGCTACACCTTC
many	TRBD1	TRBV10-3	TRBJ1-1	CAIRGTGNTEAFF	TGTGCCATCAGAGGGACAGGGAACACTGAAGCTTTCTTT
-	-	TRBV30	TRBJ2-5	CAWSGYGERQETQYF	TGTGCCTGGAGTGGTTACGGAGAACGCCAAGAGACCCAGTACTTC
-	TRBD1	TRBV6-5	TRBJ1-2	CASKLGQGGYGYTF	TGTGCCAGCAAACTTGGACAGGGTGGCTATGGCTACACCTTC
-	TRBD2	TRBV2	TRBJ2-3	CASGEREGSADTQYF	TGTGCCAGCGGGGAGCGGGAGGGGTCCGCAGATACGCAGTATTTT
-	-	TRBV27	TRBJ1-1	CASSYARVMNTEAFF	TGTGCCAGCAGCTACGCCAGGGTTATGAACACTGAAGCTTTCTTT
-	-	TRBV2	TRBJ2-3	CASSEDGGAGSDTQYF	TGTGCCAGCAGTGAAGACGGCGGGGCTGGGTCAGATACGCAGTATTTT
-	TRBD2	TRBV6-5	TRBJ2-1	CASRGLAEEQFF	TGTGCCAGCCGGGGACTAGCGGAGGAGCAGTTCTTC
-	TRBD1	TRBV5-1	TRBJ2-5	CASSGSGTGGETQYF	TGCGCCAGCAGCGGGTCCGGGACAGGGGGAGAGACCCAGTACTTC
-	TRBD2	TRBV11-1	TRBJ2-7	CASSEGLAGGSYEQYF	TGTGCCAGCAGCGAGGGACTAGCGGGAGGCTCCTACGAGCAGTACTTC
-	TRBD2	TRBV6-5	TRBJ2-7	CASSPGLAGVHEQYF	TGTGCCAGCAGTCCTGGACTAGCGGGAGTTCACGAGCAGTACTTC
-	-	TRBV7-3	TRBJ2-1	CASSPTGEGEQFF	TGTGCCAGCAGCCCAACAGGGGAGGGTGAGCAGTTCTTC
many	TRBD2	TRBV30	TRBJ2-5	CACSGMQGETQYF	TGTGCCTGTAGCGGGATGCAAGGAGAGACCCAGTACTTC
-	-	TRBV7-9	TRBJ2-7	CATSRGYEQYF	TGTGCCACCAGCAGGGGTTACGAGCAGTACTTC
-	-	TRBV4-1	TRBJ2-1	CASSQGRDNEQFF	TGCGCCAGCAGCCAAGGTCGTGACAATGAGCAGTTCTTC
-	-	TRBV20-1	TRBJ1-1	CSARDWSEAFF	TGCAGTGCCAGGGACTGGAGTGAAGCTTTCTTT
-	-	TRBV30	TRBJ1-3	CAWRKTGLGGNTIYF	TGTGCCTGGAGGAAAACCGGACTGGGAGGAAACACCATATATTTT
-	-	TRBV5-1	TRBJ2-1	CASSWTTRGSYNEQFF	TGCGCCAGCAGCTGGACGACACGGGGCTCCTACAATGAGCAGTTCTTC
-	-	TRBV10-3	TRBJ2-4	CAISESAPGIQYF	TGTGCCATCAGTGAGTCCGCCCCCGGCATTCAGTACTTC
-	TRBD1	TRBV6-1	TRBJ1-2	CASSAGQGTYGYTF	TGTGCCAGCAGTGCCGGACAGGGAACCTATGGCTACACCTTC
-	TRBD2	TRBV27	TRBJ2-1	CASSLGTSVSYNEQFF	TGTGCCAGCAGTTTGGGGACTAGCGTGTCCTACAATGAGCAGTTCTTC
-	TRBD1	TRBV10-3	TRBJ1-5	CAISGGTDNQPQHF	TGTGCCATCAGTGGGGGGACAGATAATCAGCCCCAGCATTTT
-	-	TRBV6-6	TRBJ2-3	CASTPLLGTGDTQYF	TGTGCCAGCACCCCCCTTTTAGGGACGGGGGATACGCAGTATTTT
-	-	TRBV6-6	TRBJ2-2	CASSYSTGQNTWELFF	TGTGCCAGCAGTTACTCGACCGGGCAAAACACCTGGGAGCTGTTTTTT
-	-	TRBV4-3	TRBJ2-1	CASSQEQGIGNEQFF	TGCGCCAGCAGCCAAGAACAGGGTATCGGCAATGAGCAGTTCTTC
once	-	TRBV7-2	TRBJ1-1	CASSLVGGAGRAEAFF	TGTGCCAGCAGCTTAGTAGGAGGGGCAGGAAGAGCTGAAGCTTTCTTT
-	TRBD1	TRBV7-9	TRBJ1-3	CASTTTGGGNTIYF	TGTGCCAGCACCACTACAGGGGGTGGAAACACCATATATTTT
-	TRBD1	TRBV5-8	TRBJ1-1	CASSAFRNRGTEAFF	TGTGCCAGCAGCGCTTTTAGGAACAGGGGCACTGAAGCTTTCTTT
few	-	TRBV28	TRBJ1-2	CASTVSIGRSSGYTF	TGTGCCAGCACCGTTTCTATAGGACGCTCTTCAGGCTACACCTTC